Each of the 30 T cell receptor beta chains below was sequenced from the same sample in a study of blood T cell repertoires in COVID-19. Produced via immunoSEQ multiplex PCR; TCRdb's table is partial and in-frame only. The table records 45,000 to 55,000 clones, around 88% of them present only once. The specimen was peripheral blood. These receptors originate from a human donor in a cohort sampled during active COVID-19.

The genes are TRBV7-9 and TRBJ2-5; 7 bases match TRBD2. The CDR3 runs 14 residues. Trimming took 5 bases from V and 3 from J; bases not matched to a gene: 6. Germline-derived CDR1 and CDR2 are SEHNR and FQNEAQ (reference sequence). For the CDR3, the DNA is TGTGCCAGCAGCGGCGGGGGAATCGAAGAGACCCAGTACTTC. It is translated as CASSGGGIEETQYF.

The chain recombines TRBV3-1 (or the pseudogene TRBV3-2) with TRBJ2-5, with 13 bases lining up with TRBD2. V trimming: 4 bases; J trimming: 5 bases; junction bases outside the gene matches: 7. The germline V gene has CDR1 LGHDT and CDR2 YNNKEL (reference sequence). This CDR3 has 16 amino acids. The DNA of the CDR3 is TGTGCCAGCAGCCGGTTACTAGCGGGGGGGCCGGAGACCCAGTACTTC. It encodes CASSRLLAGGPETQYF.

The chain couples TRBV12-5 to TRBJ2-1; weak D call: TRBD2 (6 bases). Looked up from germline, CDR1 is LGHNT and CDR2 is FRNRAP. V gave up 6 bases and J gave up 3 bases, with 15 bases separating them. CDR3 size: 15 residues. The CDR3 protein is CASGPGGLLYNEQFF. The CDR3 region has the DNA TGTGCTAGTGGCCCCGGGGGATTACTCTACAATGAGCAGTTCTTC.

The genes are TRBV18 and TRBJ1-1; no firm D call. CDR1 and CDR2 (germline): KGHSH, LQKENI. Between the trimmed V and J ends, which lost 3 bases and 0 bases, there was a span of 14 bases. This CDR3 contains 16 residues. The CDR3 here is CASSPPGVRVNTEAFF. The CDR3 DNA is TGTGCCAGCTCACCTCCCGGGGTTCGGGTGAACACTGAAGCTTTCTTT.

This chain links TRBV6-5 with TRBJ2-5, with D maybe TRBD2 (5 bases). CDR1 and CDR2 (germline): MNHEY, SVGAGI. Trimming took 6 bases from V and 5 from J, leaving 7 bases between them. CDR3 length: 11 residues. In DNA form, the CDR3 reads TGTGCCAGCAGCGGGGTGGAGACCCAGTACTTC. Translated, it gives CASSGVETQYF.

The V call is TRBV2, the J call TRBJ2-2, with D possibly matching TRBD2 (5 bases). V was cut by 8 bases and J by 5 bases, with 15 bases left in between. CDR3 length: 14 residues. The germline CDR1 and CDR2 sequences are SNHLY and FYNNEI. Here the CDR3 DNA reads TGTGCCAGCGCCCCCCGGACTGGGACCGGGGAGCTGTTTTTT. Protein sequence: CASAPRTGTGELFF. The full variable domain, rest sourced from reference TRBV2 and TRBJ2-2, is EPEVTQTPSHQVTQMGQEVILRCVPISNHLYFYWYRQILGQKVEFLVSFYNNEISEKSEIFDDQFSVERPDGSNFTLKIRSTKLEDSAMYFCASAPRTGTGELFFGEGSRLTVL.

Concerning this clone: Sequence at one end of the junction differs from germline and may be a read error. The chain recombines TRBV6-5 with TRBJ1-2, with TRBD1 as a possible D gene (5 bases). Germline V gene lookup returns CDR1 MNHEY and CDR2 SVGAGI. This CDR3 is built from 16 residues. CDR3 sequence (DNA): TGTGCCAGTAGTTCCATGGGGGGAGTCGGAAACTATGGCTACACCTTC. It codes for CASSSMGGVGNYGYTF.

The V gene is TRBV5-5, the J gene TRBJ1-1, with a possible D match to TRBD1 (5 bases). The CDR3 is 15 amino acids. Germline CDR1 is SGHKS and CDR2 is YYEKEE (reference sequence). V was pared by 2 bases and J by 0 bases, with 11 bases between. DNA for the CDR3: TGTGCCAGCAGCTTCAGGGCAGGCCTGAACACTGAAGCTTTCTTT. Its translation is CASSFRAGLNTEAFF. Full variable domain (outside the CDR3, taken from reference TRBV5-5 and TRBJ1-1): DAGVTQSPTHLIKTRGQQVTLRCSPISGHKSVSWYQQVLGQGPQFIFQYYEKEERGRGNFPDRFSARQFPNYSSELNVNALLLGDSALYLCASSFRAGLNTEAFFGQGTRLTVV.

This rearrangement joins TRBV5-6 to TRBJ2-1; no firm D call. The germline gives CDR1 SGHDT, CDR2 YYEEEE. V lost 3 bases and J 3 bases, leaving 10 bases between the germline ends. This CDR3 comprises 14 residues. CDR3 nucleotides: TGTGCCAGCAGCTATACTCCCGTCTACAATGAGCAGTTCTTC. Translated: CASSYTPVYNEQFF.

This chain joins TRBV5-6 and TRBJ2-7, with unresolved D. The V and J ends lost 5 bases and 6 bases respectively, with 12 bases between them. From germline, CDR1 is SGHDT and CDR2 YYEEEE. CDR3 length equals 12 residues. The CDR3 DNA follows: TGTGCCAGCAGTCAAGTACGAGGCGAGCAGTACTTC. It encodes CASSQVRGEQYF. The complete variable domain, with remaining parts taken from reference TRBV5-6 and TRBJ2-7, reads DAGVTQSPTHLIKTRGQQVTLRCSPKSGHDTVSWYQQALGQGPQFIFQYYEEEERQRGNFPDRFSGHQFPNYSSELNVNALLLGDSALYLCASSQVRGEQYFGPGTRLTVT.

V gene TRBV24-1 combines with J gene TRBJ1-3, with D possibly matching TRBD1 (6 bases). The germline V gene has CDR1 KGHDR and CDR2 SFDVKD. Deletions cut 5 bases from V and 8 bases from J, with 15 bases between. This CDR3 has 14 residues. DNA of the CDR3: TGTGCCACCAGTGCCTGGACAGTGTATTACACCATATATTTT. Translation gives CATSAWTVYYTIYF.

As for this clone: An end of the junction does not agree with germline; a read error may underlie this. The J gene is TRBJ2-3, the V gene TRBV7-7; 8 bases fit TRBD2. Germline V gives CDR1 SSHAT, CDR2 FNYEAQ (reference sequence). The CDR3 runs 15 residues. CDR3 bases: TGTGCTAGCAGCTCTGGAGCGGGGGCCACAGATACGCAGTATTTT. Translated: CASSSGAGATDTQYF.

This chain uses TRBV5-6 with TRBJ1-1; no clear D. Germline-derived CDR1 and CDR2 are SGHDT and YYEEEE. The CDR3 loop spans 12 amino acids. V shed 4 bases and J shed 4 bases, with 8 bases lying between them. CDR3 protein: CASSVGSTEAFF. CDR3 nucleotide sequence: TGTGCCAGCAGCGTGGGGAGCACTGAAGCTTTCTTT.

The V gene is TRBV5-4, the J gene TRBJ2-7, with TRBD1 identical over 9 bases. The V segment lost 3 bases and the J segment 6 bases; nucleotides outside the gene matches: 7. There are 14 residues in the CDR3. The V gene's germline CDR1 is SGHNT and CDR2 YYREEE (reference sequence). CDR3 sequence: CASSSGQGRAEQYF. CDR3 nucleotide sequence: TGTGCCAGCAGCTCAGGACAGGGGAGGGCCGAGCAGTACTTC.

The CDR3 here is CASTPSGQGQDTDTQYF. The CDR3 nucleotides are TGCGCCAGCACCCCTAGTGGCCAGGGACAGGACACAGATACGCAGTATTTT. This rearrangement joins TRBV4-1 to TRBJ2-3, with 8 bases that match TRBD1. The CDR3 is 17 residues long. The V segment lost 7 bases and the J segment 2 bases; nucleotides outside the gene matches: 14. Germline V CDR1 and CDR2: MGHRA, YSYEKL.

The rearrangement links TRBV6-5 to TRBJ1-5; 7 bases align to TRBD1. CDR1 is MNHEY, CDR2 SVGAGI, per germline. V lost 4 bases to trimming and J lost 1 base; unmatched junction nucleotides: 4. The CDR3 consists of 15 residues. The CDR3 DNA is TGTGCCAGCAGTTTAAGGGGGCAGAGCAATCAGCCCCAGCATTTT. It yields the protein CASSLRGQSNQPQHF.

The chain recombines TRBV10-1 with TRBJ2-1, with a possible D match to TRBD2 (5 bases). Looked up from germline, CDR1 is WNHNN and CDR2 is SYGVQD (reference sequence). This CDR3 comprises 16 residues. Trimming left V 0 bases short and J 7 bases short, with 16 bases between. The CDR3 region is CASSESMPGLGNEQFF. CDR3 in DNA: TGCGCCAGCAGTGAGTCGATGCCGGGATTGGGAAATGAGCAGTTCTTC.

The rearrangement links TRBV19 to TRBJ1-5; D is unclear. Between the trimmed V and J ends, which lost 11 bases and 0 bases, there was a span of 11 bases. The CDR3 consists of 13 residues. Germline values: CDR1 LNHDA, CDR2 SQIVND (reference sequence). In DNA, the CDR3 is TGTGCCGTGAGCGGATATAGCAATCAGCCCCAGCATTTT. This sequence encodes CAVSGYSNQPQHF.

The chain is built from TRBV7-9 and TRBJ2-7; weak D call: TRBD1 (5 bases). The CDR3 spans 14 residues. Germline loops: CDR1 SEHNR, CDR2 FQNEAQ (reference sequence). The germline V and J ends were trimmed by 5 bases and 2 bases, with 13 bases remaining between them. The DNA for the CDR3 is TGTGCCAGCAGCGGAGTTTTAGGGGCCTACGAGCAGTACTTC. Translated, it gives CASSGVLGAYEQYF.

There are a few counts of this clone. V and J are TRBV11-3 and TRBJ2-1; D is possibly TRBD1 (6 bases). CDR1 SGHNT and CDR2 YENEEA come from the germline V gene. Trimming cost V 2 bases and J 8 bases, with 19 bases left between them. The CDR3 is 16 residues long. This CDR3 reads CASSLQATGLGDEQFF. The CDR3 region has the DNA TGTGCCAGCAGCTTACAGGCAACAGGGTTGGGCGATGAGCAGTTCTTC.

This chain joins TRBV7-6 and TRBJ1-4; 10 bases align to TRBD1. CDR1 SGHVS and CDR2 FNYEAQ come from the germline V gene. The CDR3 consists of 15 residues. V dropped 1 base and J dropped 8; count of bases not matched to a gene: 4. Here the CDR3 DNA reads TGTGCCAGCAGCTTAGGGACAGGGGGAGTCGAAAAACTGTTTTTT. Amino acids: CASSLGTGGVEKLFF.

This chain uses TRBV29-1 with TRBJ2-7, with a tentative D call TRBD2 (7 bases). The germline V and J ends were trimmed by 5 bases and 5 bases, with 25 bases remaining between them. This CDR3 has 16 residues. Germline V gene data show CDR1 as SQVTM and CDR2 as ANQGSEA. The CDR3 here is CSVTLGAHGGRNEQYF. The CDR3 nucleotides are TGCAGCGTTACACTCGGGGCACACGGGGGGCGCAACGAGCAGTACTTC.

The chain uses TRBV5-1 and TRBJ2-1; 7 positions match TRBD2. This CDR3 is 15 amino acids long. CDR1 is SGHRS, CDR2 YFSETQ, per germline. V dropped 0 bases and J dropped 4; count of bases not matched to a gene: 4. CDR3 bases: TGCGCCAGCAGCTTGGTGGCTAGCGGATACAATGAGCAGTTCTTC. It is translated as CASSLVASGYNEQFF.

This clone showed up just once. The CDR3: CPRSGPGGSNQPQHF. The DNA of the CDR3 is TGCCCCCGCAGTGGCCCGGGGGGGAGCAATCAGCCCCAGCATTTT. The chain carries TRBV10-2 and TRBJ1-5; a possible D gene is TRBD1 (5 bases). The germline CDR1 and CDR2 sequences are WSHSY and SAAADI. The CDR3 is 15 amino acids.

This sequence joins TRBV2 and TRBJ2-6; 7 bases match TRBD1. J gave up 0 bases and V 7 bases, and 18 bases lay outside the gene matches. Germline loops: CDR1 SNHLY, CDR2 FYNNEI. The CDR3 is 20 amino acids. The CDR3 coding sequence is TGTGCCAGCACTAAAGGGACAGTTGGATATGGAGACTCTGGGGCCAACGTCCTGACTTTC. Its translation: CASTKGTVGYGDSGANVLTF.

As regards this clone: At one end the junction does not follow the germline gene, possibly because of a read error. The rearrangement links TRBV7-9 to TRBJ2-4; tentative D call: TRBD2 (6 bases). The CDR3 runs to 15 residues. Germline lookup yields CDR1 SEHNR and CDR2 FQNEAQ (reference sequence). The CDR3: CASARGSAGHPPGDF. Written as DNA, the CDR3 is TGTGCCAGCGCCAGAGGCAGCGCAGGGCACCCTCCGGGGGACTTC.

In this sample, this clone turned up a few times. The chain couples TRBV2 to TRBJ2-1, with TRBD2 identical over 11 bases. CDR3 length: 14 amino acids. J lost 4 bases, V lost 7 bases, and 3 bases had no gene match. Germline V gene data show CDR1 as SNHLY and CDR2 as FYNNEI. The chain's CDR3 is CASIRLAGYNEQFF. DNA of the CDR3: TGTGCCAGCATCCGACTAGCGGGGTACAATGAGCAGTTCTTC.

This clone is a singleton in its sample. V usage is TRBV6-1 and J usage is TRBJ2-2, with 7 bases matching TRBD2. The CDR3 sequence is 16 residues long. CDR1 is MNHNS, CDR2 SASEGT, per germline. With 0 bases clipped from V and 7 bases from J, the junction kept 8 bases outside the gene matches. The CDR3 region is CASSEARGSSGGELFF. The CDR3 DNA reads TGTGCCAGCAGTGAAGCGCGGGGGAGCAGTGGCGGGGAGCTGTTTTTT.

There are a few counts of this clone. The V and J genes are TRBV11-2 and TRBJ1-1, with a tentative D call TRBD1 (5 bases). The germline V gene encodes CDR1 SGHAT and CDR2 FQNNGV. V dropped 1 base and J dropped 8 bases, with 11 bases sitting between them. The CDR3 sequence is 13 residues long. CDR3 protein: CASSLGWGAEAFF. CDR3 in DNA: TGTGCCAGCAGCTTAGGGTGGGGCGCCGAAGCTTTCTTT.

The V call is TRBV6-6, the J call TRBJ2-3; a weak D match, TRBD2 (5 bases). The CDR3 contains 11 residues. Looked up from germline, CDR1 is MNHNY and CDR2 is SVGAGI (reference sequence). V lost 4 bases to trimming and J lost 8 bases, with 7 bases between them. The CDR3 nucleotides read TGTGCCAGCAGTTCCCGGGGTACGCAGTATTTT. Translated, it gives CASSSRGTQYF.